A selection of T cell receptor beta chains follows, all from one sample in a study of shared clonotypes between healthy human individuals. The assay was immunoSEQ multiplex PCR, and TCRdb's table has in-frame clones only and misses some. In the table there are fewer than 1.6 million clones, approximately 98.5% of which are singletons. The sample taken for sequencing was naive CD4+ T cells sorted from blood. The receptors shown here come from a man aged 30-40 years in good health. CDR3s include the opening cysteine and the closing phenylalanine or tryptophan. A D gene is named only where the DNA matches it firmly. Clone size is not always given. Where it is, it says once, few, many or a class for expanded clones.

D gene: -
J gene: TRBJ2-7
V gene: TRBV9
clone size: -
CDR3 protein: CASTRATESYEQYF
CDR3 DNA: TGTGCCAGCACCCGAGCGACCGAATCCTACGAGCAGTACTTC

D gene: -
J gene: TRBJ2-1
V gene: TRBV4-1
clone size: -
CDR3 protein: CASSPGSWGEQFF
CDR3 DNA: TGCGCCAGCAGCCCCGGCTCGTGGGGTGAGCAGTTCTTC

D gene: -
J gene: TRBJ2-2
V gene: TRBV9
clone size: -
CDR3 protein: CASSVFTGELFF
CDR3 DNA: TGTGCCAGCAGCGTATTTACCGGGGAGCTGTTTTTT

D gene: TRBD1
J gene: TRBJ2-7
V gene: TRBV5-1
clone size: -
CDR3 protein: CASSLGGQGAYYEQYF
CDR3 DNA: TGCGCCAGCAGCTTGGGCGGACAGGGGGCGTATTACGAGCAGTACTTC

D gene: -
J gene: TRBJ1-3
V gene: TRBV29-1
clone size: -
CDR3 protein: CSVDDARTGNTIYF
CDR3 DNA: TGCAGCGTTGATGACGCTAGAACTGGAAACACCATATATTTT

D gene: TRBD2
J gene: TRBJ2-7
V gene: TRBV25-1
clone size: -
CDR3 protein: CASSSGSQTYEQYF
CDR3 DNA: TGTGCCAGCTCTAGCGGATCACAAACCTACGAGCAGTACTTC

D gene: -
J gene: TRBJ2-2
V gene: TRBV7-3
clone size: -
CDR3 protein: CASSFGMPTGELFF
CDR3 DNA: TGTGCCAGCAGCTTCGGGATGCCGACCGGGGAGCTGTTTTTT

D gene: -
J gene: TRBJ1-1
V gene: TRBV28
clone size: -
CDR3 protein: CASSLIMGVTEAFF
CDR3 DNA: TGTGCCAGCAGTTTGATTATGGGGGTCACTGAAGCTTTCTTT

D gene: -
J gene: TRBJ2-2
V gene: TRBV9
clone size: -
CDR3 protein: CASSPRGVAGELFF
CDR3 DNA: TGTGCCAGCAGCCCCCGCGGGGTAGCCGGGGAGCTGTTTTTT

D gene: -
J gene: TRBJ2-5
V gene: TRBV5-6
clone size: -
CDR3 protein: CASSRGQNQETQYF
CDR3 DNA: TGTGCCAGCAGCCGGGGACAAAACCAAGAGACCCAGTACTTC

D gene: -
J gene: TRBJ1-1
V gene: TRBV2
clone size: -
CDR3 protein: CASSLEGDSEAFF
CDR3 DNA: TGTGCCAGCAGTTTAGAGGGGGACTCTGAAGCTTTCTTT

D gene: -
J gene: TRBJ1-5
V gene: TRBV6-5
clone size: -
CDR3 protein: CASSLKQGNQPQHF
CDR3 DNA: TGTGCCAGCAGTTTGAAACAGGGCAATCAGCCCCAGCATTTT

D gene: TRBD1
J gene: TRBJ2-3
V gene: TRBV5-1
clone size: -
CDR3 protein: CASSVGQLTDTQYF
CDR3 DNA: TGCGCCAGCAGCGTGGGACAGCTCACAGATACGCAGTATTTT

D gene: -
J gene: TRBJ2-5
V gene: TRBV28
clone size: -
CDR3 protein: CASSLDEKTQYF
CDR3 DNA: TGTGCCAGCAGTTTGGACGAGAAGACCCAGTACTTC

D gene: TRBD1
J gene: TRBJ1-5
V gene: TRBV27
clone size: -
CDR3 protein: CASRPGGYSNQPQHF
CDR3 DNA: TGTGCCAGCAGACCAGGGGGATATAGCAATCAGCCCCAGCATTTT

D gene: -
J gene: TRBJ2-3
V gene: TRBV11-2
clone size: -
CDR3 protein: CASSPGATDTQYF
CDR3 DNA: TGTGCCAGCAGTCCCGGGGCCACAGATACGCAGTATTTT

D gene: -
J gene: TRBJ2-1
V gene: TRBV6-5
clone size: -
CDR3 protein: CASSYSGISYNEQFF
CDR3 DNA: TGTGCCAGCAGTTACTCAGGGATCTCCTACAATGAGCAGTTCTTC

D gene: -
J gene: TRBJ2-7
V gene: TRBV5-1
clone size: -
CDR3 protein: CASSLEGPTSEQYF
CDR3 DNA: TGCGCCAGCAGCTTGGAGGGACCTACCTCCGAGCAGTACTTC

D gene: -
J gene: TRBJ2-1
V gene: TRBV4-3
clone size: -
CDR3 protein: CASSQASEWGEQFF
CDR3 DNA: TGCGCCAGCAGCCAAGCGAGTGAATGGGGTGAGCAGTTCTTC

D gene: -
J gene: TRBJ2-2
V gene: TRBV18
clone size: -
CDR3 protein: CASSTALLRQNTGELFF
CDR3 DNA: TGTGCCAGCTCAACGGCCCTCCTGAGACAGAACACCGGGGAGCTGTTTTTT

D gene: -
J gene: TRBJ2-1
V gene: TRBV5-1
clone size: -
CDR3 protein: CASSLTGGGHNEQFF
CDR3 DNA: TGCGCCAGCAGCTTGACCGGGGGAGGCCACAATGAGCAGTTCTTC

D gene: -
J gene: TRBJ1-2
V gene: TRBV14
clone size: -
CDR3 protein: CASSQGTGGGNGYTF
CDR3 DNA: TGTGCCAGCAGCCAAGGCACCGGAGGCGGAAATGGCTACACCTTC

D gene: -
J gene: TRBJ2-1
V gene: TRBV29-1
clone size: -
CDR3 protein: CSVAAAGLYNEQFF
CDR3 DNA: TGCAGCGTTGCCGCTGCGGGCTTATACAATGAGCAGTTCTTC

D gene: TRBD2
J gene: TRBJ2-3
V gene: TRBV29-1
clone size: -
CDR3 protein: CSVLGGSTDTQYF
CDR3 DNA: TGCAGCGTTCTGGGGGGGAGCACAGATACGCAGTATTTT

D gene: -
J gene: TRBJ1-1
V gene: TRBV15
clone size: -
CDR3 protein: CATSTGRGGTEAFF
CDR3 DNA: TGTGCCACCAGCACTGGGAGAGGGGGCACTGAAGCTTTCTTT

D gene: TRBD2
J gene: TRBJ2-1
V gene: TRBV12-5
clone size: -
CDR3 protein: CASGLVLASGEMYNEQFF
CDR3 DNA: TGTGCTAGTGGTTTGGTACTGGCTAGCGGGGAGATGTACAATGAGCAGTTCTTC

D gene: -
J gene: TRBJ1-1
V gene: TRBV28
clone size: -
CDR3 protein: CASEHTLTSGRNTEAFF
CDR3 DNA: TGTGCCAGCGAACACACCTTGACCTCCGGACGTAACACTGAAGCTTTCTTT

D gene: TRBD1
J gene: TRBJ1-2
V gene: TRBV28
clone size: once
CDR3 protein: CASKSGDRGEGGYTF
CDR3 DNA: TGTGCCAGCAAATCGGGAGACAGGGGAGAGGGTGGCTACACCTTC

D gene: -
J gene: TRBJ1-1
V gene: TRBV9
clone size: once
CDR3 protein: CASSVLPGADTYTEAFF
CDR3 DNA: TGTGCCAGCAGCGTATTACCCGGGGCGGACACTTACACTGAAGCTTTCTTT

D gene: TRBD2
J gene: TRBJ2-1
V gene: TRBV18
clone size: once
CDR3 protein: CASSQGLVSYNEQFF
CDR3 DNA: TGTGCCAGCTCGCAGGGACTAGTTTCCTACAATGAGCAGTTCTTC

D gene: -
J gene: TRBJ1-2
V gene: TRBV4-3
clone size: -
CDR3 protein: CASSQEARRALGLGYTF
CDR3 DNA: TGCGCCAGCAGCCAGGAAGCCCGTAGGGCACTCGGCCTTGGCTACACCTTC

D gene: TRBD2
J gene: TRBJ2-5
V gene: TRBV5-1
clone size: once
CDR3 protein: CASSLGSSGSLETQYF
CDR3 DNA: TGCGCCAGCAGCTTGGGCAGTAGCGGGAGTTTGGAGACCCAGTACTTC

D gene: -
J gene: TRBJ2-3
V gene: TRBV7-2
clone size: -
CDR3 protein: CASSRRATSADTQYF
CDR3 DNA: TGTGCCAGCAGCCGCCGGGCGACAAGCGCAGATACGCAGTATTTT

D gene: -
J gene: TRBJ1-4
V gene: TRBV10-3
clone size: -
CDR3 protein: CAIRRLSNEKLFF
CDR3 DNA: TGTGCCATCAGGCGGCTTTCTAATGAAAAACTGTTTTTT

D gene: -
J gene: TRBJ1-3
V gene: TRBV5-8
clone size: -
CDR3 protein: CASSSETGTTSGNTIYF
CDR3 DNA: TGTGCCAGCAGCTCGGAAACCGGGACAACCTCTGGAAACACCATATATTTT

D gene: -
J gene: TRBJ2-1
V gene: TRBV29-1
clone size: -
CDR3 protein: CSVGTPGLPLEVEQFF
CDR3 DNA: TGCAGCGTGGGGACACCGGGACTCCCCCTCGAGGTGGAGCAGTTCTTC

D gene: -
J gene: TRBJ1-2
V gene: TRBV7-9
clone size: -
CDR3 protein: CASSLDAPATNGYTF
CDR3 DNA: TGTGCCAGCAGCTTAGATGCCCCAGCCACTAACGGCTACACCTTC

D gene: -
J gene: TRBJ1-2
V gene: TRBV10-2
clone size: -
CDR3 protein: CASSESEGWNGYTF
CDR3 DNA: TGCGCCAGCAGTGAGTCAGAGGGGTGGAATGGCTACACCTTC

D gene: TRBD1
J gene: TRBJ2-1
V gene: TRBV28
clone size: -
CDR3 protein: CACEGTGVADPGREVRNEQFF
CDR3 DNA: TGTGCTTGCGAAGGGACAGGGGTAGCCGATCCCGGGCGGGAGGTACGCAATGAGCAGTTCTTC

D gene: -
J gene: TRBJ2-7
V gene: TRBV18
clone size: -
CDR3 protein: CASSPRTIQTYEQYF
CDR3 DNA: TGTGCCAGCTCACCCCGGACTATACAAACCTACGAGCAGTACTTC

D gene: TRBD1
J gene: TRBJ2-4
V gene: TRBV29-1
clone size: -
CDR3 protein: CSVLGQENIQYF
CDR3 DNA: TGCAGCGTACTTGGACAGGAAAACATTCAGTACTTC

D gene: -
J gene: TRBJ2-3
V gene: TRBV5-1
clone size: -
CDR3 protein: CASSLSGKTSTDTQYF
CDR3 DNA: TGCGCCAGCAGCTTGTCTGGGAAAACGAGCACAGATACGCAGTATTTT

D gene: -
J gene: TRBJ1-2
V gene: TRBV6-5
clone size: -
CDR3 protein: CASSYSKGNGYTF
CDR3 DNA: TGTGCCAGCAGCTACTCGAAGGGTAATGGCTACACCTTC

D gene: -
J gene: TRBJ2-7
V gene: TRBV18
clone size: -
CDR3 protein: CASPGRGRVYEQYF
CDR3 DNA: TGTGCCAGCCCCGGGCGGGGGCGGGTATACGAGCAGTACTTC

D gene: TRBD1
J gene: TRBJ1-5
V gene: TRBV2
clone size: -
CDR3 protein: CASMGPGTGARNQPQHF
CDR3 DNA: TGTGCCAGCATGGGTCCCGGGACAGGGGCTCGAAATCAGCCCCAGCATTTT

D gene: -
J gene: TRBJ2-7
V gene: TRBV27
clone size: -
CDR3 protein: CASSRTLAGLYEQYF
CDR3 DNA: TGTGCCAGCAGCCGGACACTAGCCGGGCTCTACGAGCAGTACTTC

D gene: -
J gene: TRBJ2-7
V gene: TRBV18
clone size: -
CDR3 protein: CASSPGVGDEQYF
CDR3 DNA: TGTGCCAGCTCACCTGGAGTCGGGGACGAGCAGTACTTC

D gene: -
J gene: TRBJ2-2
V gene: TRBV7-9
clone size: -
CDR3 protein: CASSLARVKTGELFF
CDR3 DNA: TGTGCCAGCAGCTTAGCGCGAGTCAAGACCGGGGAGCTGTTTTTT

D gene: -
J gene: TRBJ2-1
V gene: TRBV18
clone size: -
CDR3 protein: CASSGLAHNEQFF
CDR3 DNA: TGTGCCAGCTCTGGGCTAGCCCACAATGAGCAGTTCTTC

D gene: -
J gene: TRBJ1-2
V gene: TRBV7-2
clone size: -
CDR3 protein: CASSSPNDQRSYGYTF
CDR3 DNA: TGTGCCAGCAGCTCACCAAACGACCAAAGGAGCTATGGCTACACCTTC

D gene: -
J gene: TRBJ2-7
V gene: TRBV7-8
clone size: -
CDR3 protein: CASQIGDYEQYF
CDR3 DNA: TGTGCCAGTCAGATAGGGGACTACGAGCAGTACTTC

D gene: -
J gene: TRBJ1-3
V gene: TRBV10-3
clone size: -
CDR3 protein: CAISEWKGRENTIYF
CDR3 DNA: TGTGCCATCAGTGAGTGGAAGGGAAGGGAAAACACCATATATTTT

D gene: TRBD2
J gene: TRBJ2-5
V gene: TRBV18
clone size: -
CDR3 protein: CASCNSGRETQYF
CDR3 DNA: TGTGCCAGCTGCAATAGCGGGAGGGAGACCCAGTACTTC

D gene: TRBD1
J gene: TRBJ2-1
V gene: TRBV5-8
clone size: -
CDR3 protein: CASSHQTGVDEQFF
CDR3 DNA: TGTGCCAGCAGTCATCAAACAGGGGTGGATGAGCAGTTCTTC